A single count supports the clone carrying this T cell receptor (beta chain). This record comes from a study of T cells in Graves' hyperthyroidism and ophthalmopathy. Study context: Peripheral blood was obtained at initial diagnosis, preceding any treatment.

There were TCR beta CDR3 regions amplified from RNA transcripts. When the TCR CDR3 underwent first-round RT-PCR, the HTBI primer set was used. TCRdb fed the multiplex PCR reads into MiXCR, producing one record per CDR3 protein. The sample has about 340,000 distinct CDR3 sequences, around a sixth seen once. Exclusions: uncontrolled infection, other autoimmune disease, pregnancy, lactation. Source material: blood. The source of this sequence is a woman aged 45-65 years with Graves' hyperthyroidism.

The CDR3 loop reads CSARTSGKSYNEQFF. In DNA form, the CDR3 reads TGCAGTGCGAGGACTAGCGGGAAATCCTACAATGAGCAGTTCTTC. The chain uses TRBV20-1 and TRBJ2-1; the match to TRBD2 covers 12 bases. V lost 6 bases, J lost 1 base, and 4 bases stayed unmatched. The germline V gene encodes CDR1 DFQATT and CDR2 SNEGSKA (reference sequence). The CDR3 has 15 residues.